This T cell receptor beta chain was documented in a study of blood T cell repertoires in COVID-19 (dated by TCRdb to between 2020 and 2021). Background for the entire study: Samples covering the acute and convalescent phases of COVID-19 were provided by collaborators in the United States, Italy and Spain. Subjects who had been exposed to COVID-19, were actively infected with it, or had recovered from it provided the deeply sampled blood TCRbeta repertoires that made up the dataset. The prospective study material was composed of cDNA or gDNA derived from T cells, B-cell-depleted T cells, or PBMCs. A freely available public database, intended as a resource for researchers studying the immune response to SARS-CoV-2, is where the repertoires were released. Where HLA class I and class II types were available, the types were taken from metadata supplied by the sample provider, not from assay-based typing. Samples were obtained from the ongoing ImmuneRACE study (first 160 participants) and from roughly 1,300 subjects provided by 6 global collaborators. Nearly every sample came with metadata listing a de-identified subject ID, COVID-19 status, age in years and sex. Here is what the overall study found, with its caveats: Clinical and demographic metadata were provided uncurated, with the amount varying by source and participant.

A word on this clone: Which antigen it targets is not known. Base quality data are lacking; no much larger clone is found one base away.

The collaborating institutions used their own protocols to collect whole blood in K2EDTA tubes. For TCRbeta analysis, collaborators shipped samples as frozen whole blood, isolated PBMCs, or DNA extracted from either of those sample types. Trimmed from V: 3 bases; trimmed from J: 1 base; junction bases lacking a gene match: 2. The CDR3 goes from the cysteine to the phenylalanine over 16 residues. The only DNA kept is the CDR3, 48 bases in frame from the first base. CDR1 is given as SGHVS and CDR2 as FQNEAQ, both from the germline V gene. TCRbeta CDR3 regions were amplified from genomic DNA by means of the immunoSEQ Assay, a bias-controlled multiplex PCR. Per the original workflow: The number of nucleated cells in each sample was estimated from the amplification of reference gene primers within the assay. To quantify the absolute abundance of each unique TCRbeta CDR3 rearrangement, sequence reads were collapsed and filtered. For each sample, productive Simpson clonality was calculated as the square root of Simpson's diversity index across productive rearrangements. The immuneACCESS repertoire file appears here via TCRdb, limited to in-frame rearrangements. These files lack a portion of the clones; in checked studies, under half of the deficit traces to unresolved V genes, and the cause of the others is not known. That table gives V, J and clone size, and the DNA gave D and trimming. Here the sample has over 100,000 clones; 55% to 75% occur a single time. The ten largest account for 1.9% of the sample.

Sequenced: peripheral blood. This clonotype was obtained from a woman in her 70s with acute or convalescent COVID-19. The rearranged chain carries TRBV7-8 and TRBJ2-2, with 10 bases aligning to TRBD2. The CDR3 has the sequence CASSLPSGGNTGELFF. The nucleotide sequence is TGTGCCAGCAGCTTGCCTAGCGGGGGGAACACCGGGGAGCTGTTTTTT.